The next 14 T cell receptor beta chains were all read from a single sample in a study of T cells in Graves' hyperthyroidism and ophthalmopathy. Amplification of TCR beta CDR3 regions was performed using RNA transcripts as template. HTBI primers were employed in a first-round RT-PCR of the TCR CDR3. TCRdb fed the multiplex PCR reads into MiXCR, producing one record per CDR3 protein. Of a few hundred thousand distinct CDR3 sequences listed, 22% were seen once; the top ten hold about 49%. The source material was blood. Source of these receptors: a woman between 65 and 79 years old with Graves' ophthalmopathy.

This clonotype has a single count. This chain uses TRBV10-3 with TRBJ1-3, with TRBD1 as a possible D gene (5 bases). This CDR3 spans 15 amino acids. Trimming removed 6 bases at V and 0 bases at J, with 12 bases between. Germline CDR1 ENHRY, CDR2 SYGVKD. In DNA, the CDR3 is TGTGCCATCAGGGAGGACAACTACTCTGGAAACACCATATATTTT. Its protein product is CAIREDNYSGNTIYF.

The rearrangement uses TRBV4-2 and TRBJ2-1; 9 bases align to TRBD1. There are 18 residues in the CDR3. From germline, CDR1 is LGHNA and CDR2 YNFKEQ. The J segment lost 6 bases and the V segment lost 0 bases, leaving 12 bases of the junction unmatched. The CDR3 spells CASSQDLIRDRVTNEQFF. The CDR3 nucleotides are TGTGCCAGCAGCCAAGATCTTATAAGGGACAGGGTAACCAATGAGCAGTTCTTC.

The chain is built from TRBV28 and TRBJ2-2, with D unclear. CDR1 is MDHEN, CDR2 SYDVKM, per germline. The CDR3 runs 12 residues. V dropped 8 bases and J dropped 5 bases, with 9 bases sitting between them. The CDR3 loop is CASGVLTGELFF. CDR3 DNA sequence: TGTGCCAGCGGGGTCCTAACCGGGGAGCTGTTTTTT.

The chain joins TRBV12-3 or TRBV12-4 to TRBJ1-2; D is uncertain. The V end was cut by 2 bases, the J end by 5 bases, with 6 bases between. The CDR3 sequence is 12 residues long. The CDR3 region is CASSLTRYGYTF. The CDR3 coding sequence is TGTGCCAGCAGTTTAACCCGGTATGGCTACACCTTC.

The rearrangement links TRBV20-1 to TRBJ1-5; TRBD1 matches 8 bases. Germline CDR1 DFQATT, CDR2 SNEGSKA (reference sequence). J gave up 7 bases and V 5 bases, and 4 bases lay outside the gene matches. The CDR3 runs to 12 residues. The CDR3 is CSAGQGTQPQHF. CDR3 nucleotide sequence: TGCAGTGCTGGACAGGGCACCCAGCCCCAGCATTTT.

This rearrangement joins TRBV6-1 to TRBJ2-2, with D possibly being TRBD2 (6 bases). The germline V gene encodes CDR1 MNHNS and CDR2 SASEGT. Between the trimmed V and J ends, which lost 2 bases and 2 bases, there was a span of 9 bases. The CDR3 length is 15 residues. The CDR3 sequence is CASSEIAANTGELFF. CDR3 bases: TGTGCCAGCAGTGAAATAGCGGCCAACACCGGGGAGCTGTTTTTT.

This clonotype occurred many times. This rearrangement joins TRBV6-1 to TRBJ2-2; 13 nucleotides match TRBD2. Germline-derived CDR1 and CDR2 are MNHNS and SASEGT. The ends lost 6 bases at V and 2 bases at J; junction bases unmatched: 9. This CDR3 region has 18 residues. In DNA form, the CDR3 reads TGTGCCAGCAGATATCGACTAGCGGGAGGACGCAACACCGGGGAGCTGTTTTTT. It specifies CASRYRLAGGRNTGELFF.

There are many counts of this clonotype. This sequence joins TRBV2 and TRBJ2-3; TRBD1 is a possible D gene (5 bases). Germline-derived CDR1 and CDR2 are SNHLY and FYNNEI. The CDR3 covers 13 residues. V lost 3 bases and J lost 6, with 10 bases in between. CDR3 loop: CASSDQGRDTQYF. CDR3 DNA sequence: TGTGCCAGCAGTGATCAGGGTCGGGATACGCAGTATTTT.

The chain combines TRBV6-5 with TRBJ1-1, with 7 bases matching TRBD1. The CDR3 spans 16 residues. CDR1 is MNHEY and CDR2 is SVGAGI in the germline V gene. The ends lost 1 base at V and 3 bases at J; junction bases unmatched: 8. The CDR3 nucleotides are TGTGCCAGCAGTTACTACCTAACAGGGGACCACACTGAAGCTTTCTTT. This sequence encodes CASSYYLTGDHTEAFF.

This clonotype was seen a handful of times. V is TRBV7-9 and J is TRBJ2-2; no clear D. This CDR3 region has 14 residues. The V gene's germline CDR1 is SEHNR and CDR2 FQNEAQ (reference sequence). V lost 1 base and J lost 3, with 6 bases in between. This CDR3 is CASSLEVDTGELFF. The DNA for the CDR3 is TGTGCCAGCAGCTTAGAGGTGGACACCGGGGAGCTGTTTTTT.

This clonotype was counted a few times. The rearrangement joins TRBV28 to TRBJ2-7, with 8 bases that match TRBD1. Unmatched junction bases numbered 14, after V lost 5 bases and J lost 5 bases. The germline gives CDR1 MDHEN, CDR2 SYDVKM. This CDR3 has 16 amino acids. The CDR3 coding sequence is TGTGCCAGCAGTCAAGAAGGACAGGGCCTCAGAGACGAGCAGTACTTC. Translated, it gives CASSQEGQGLRDEQYF.

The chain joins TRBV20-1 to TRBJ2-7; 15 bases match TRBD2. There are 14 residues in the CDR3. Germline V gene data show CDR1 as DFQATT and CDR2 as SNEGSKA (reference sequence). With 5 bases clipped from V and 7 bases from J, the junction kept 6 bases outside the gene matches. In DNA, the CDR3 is TGCAGTGCTGGGACTAGCGGGAGGACAAAAGAGCAGTACTTC. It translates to CSAGTSGRTKEQYF.

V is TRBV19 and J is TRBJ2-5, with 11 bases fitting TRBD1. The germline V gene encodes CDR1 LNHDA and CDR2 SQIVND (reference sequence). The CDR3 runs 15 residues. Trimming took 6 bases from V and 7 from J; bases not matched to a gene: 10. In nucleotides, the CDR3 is TGTGCCAGTAGGGCCCGGACAGGGGGCGAAGGGACCCAGTACTTC. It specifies CASRARTGGEGTQYF.

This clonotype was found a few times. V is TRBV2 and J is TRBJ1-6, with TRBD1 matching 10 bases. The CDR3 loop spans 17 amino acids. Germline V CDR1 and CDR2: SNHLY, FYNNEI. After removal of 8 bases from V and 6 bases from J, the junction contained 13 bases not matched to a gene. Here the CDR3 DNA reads TGTGCCAGCGGTGGGGACAGGGGCCTCCTGGGTAATTCACCCCTCCACTTT. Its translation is CASGGDRGLLGNSPLHF.